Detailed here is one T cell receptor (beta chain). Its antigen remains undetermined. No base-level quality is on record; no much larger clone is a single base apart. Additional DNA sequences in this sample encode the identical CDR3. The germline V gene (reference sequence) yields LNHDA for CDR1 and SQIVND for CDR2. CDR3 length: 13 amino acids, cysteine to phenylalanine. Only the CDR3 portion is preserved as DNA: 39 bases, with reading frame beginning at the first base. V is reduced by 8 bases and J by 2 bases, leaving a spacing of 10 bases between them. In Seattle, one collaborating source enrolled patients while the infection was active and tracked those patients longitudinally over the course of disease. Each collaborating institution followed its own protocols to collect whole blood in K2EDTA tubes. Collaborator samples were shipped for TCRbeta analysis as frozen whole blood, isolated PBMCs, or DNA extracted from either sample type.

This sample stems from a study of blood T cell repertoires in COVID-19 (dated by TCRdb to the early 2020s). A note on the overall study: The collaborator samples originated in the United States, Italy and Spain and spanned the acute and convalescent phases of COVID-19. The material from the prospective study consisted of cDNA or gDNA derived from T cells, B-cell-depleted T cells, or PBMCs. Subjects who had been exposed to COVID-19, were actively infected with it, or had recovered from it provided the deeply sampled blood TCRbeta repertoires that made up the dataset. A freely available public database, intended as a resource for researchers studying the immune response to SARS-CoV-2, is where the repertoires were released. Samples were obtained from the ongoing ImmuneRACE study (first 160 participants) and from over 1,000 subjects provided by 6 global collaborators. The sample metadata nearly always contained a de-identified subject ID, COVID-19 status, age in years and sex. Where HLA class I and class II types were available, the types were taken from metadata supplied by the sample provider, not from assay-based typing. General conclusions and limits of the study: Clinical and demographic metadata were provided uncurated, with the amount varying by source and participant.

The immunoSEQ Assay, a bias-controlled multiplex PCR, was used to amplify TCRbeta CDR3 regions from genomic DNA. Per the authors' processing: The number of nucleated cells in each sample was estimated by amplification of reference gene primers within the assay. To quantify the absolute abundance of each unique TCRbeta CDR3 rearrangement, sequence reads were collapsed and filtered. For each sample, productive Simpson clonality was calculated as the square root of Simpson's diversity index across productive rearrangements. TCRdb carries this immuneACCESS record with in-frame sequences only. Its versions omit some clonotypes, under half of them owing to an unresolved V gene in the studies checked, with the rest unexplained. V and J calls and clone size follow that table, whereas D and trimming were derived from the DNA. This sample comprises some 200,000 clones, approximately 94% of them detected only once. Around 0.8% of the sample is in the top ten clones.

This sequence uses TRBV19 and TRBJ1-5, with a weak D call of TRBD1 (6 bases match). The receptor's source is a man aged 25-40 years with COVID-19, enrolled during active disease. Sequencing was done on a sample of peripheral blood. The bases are TGTGCCAGTGGGGGGGCCGGCAATCAGCCCCAGCATTTT. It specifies CASGGAGNQPQHF.